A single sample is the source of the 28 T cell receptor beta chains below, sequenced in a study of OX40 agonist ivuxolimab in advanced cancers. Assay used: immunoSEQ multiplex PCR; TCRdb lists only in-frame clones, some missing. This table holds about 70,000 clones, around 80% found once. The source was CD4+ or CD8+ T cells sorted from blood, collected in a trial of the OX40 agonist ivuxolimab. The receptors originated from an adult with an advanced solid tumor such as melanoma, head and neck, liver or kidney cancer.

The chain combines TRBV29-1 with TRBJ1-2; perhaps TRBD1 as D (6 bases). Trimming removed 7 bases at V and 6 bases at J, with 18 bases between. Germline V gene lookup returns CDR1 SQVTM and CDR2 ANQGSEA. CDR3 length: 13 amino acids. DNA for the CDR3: TGCAGCGCCCAACAGGGACGAGAAGATGGCTACACCTTC. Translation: CSAQQGREDGYTF.

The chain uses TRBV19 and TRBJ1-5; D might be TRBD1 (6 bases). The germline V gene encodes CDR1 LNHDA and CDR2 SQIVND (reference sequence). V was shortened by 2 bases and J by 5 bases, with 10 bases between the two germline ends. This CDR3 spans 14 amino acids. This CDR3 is CASSISGEDQPQHF. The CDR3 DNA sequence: TGTGCCAGTAGTATATCAGGGGAAGATCAGCCCCAGCATTTT.

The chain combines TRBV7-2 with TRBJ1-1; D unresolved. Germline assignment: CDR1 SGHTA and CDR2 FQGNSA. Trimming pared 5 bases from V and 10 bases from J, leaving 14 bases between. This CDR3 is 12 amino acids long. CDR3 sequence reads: CASSHDRGLAFF. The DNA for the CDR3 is TGTGCCAGCAGCCACGACCGAGGTCTAGCTTTCTTT.

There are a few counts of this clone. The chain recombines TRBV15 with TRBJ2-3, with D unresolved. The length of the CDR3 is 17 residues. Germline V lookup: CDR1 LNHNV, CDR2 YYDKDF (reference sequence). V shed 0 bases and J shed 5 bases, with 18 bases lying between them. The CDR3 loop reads CATSREASVGGKDTQYF. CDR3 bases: TGTGCCACCAGCAGAGAGGCTAGTGTAGGTGGGAAAGATACGCAGTATTTT.

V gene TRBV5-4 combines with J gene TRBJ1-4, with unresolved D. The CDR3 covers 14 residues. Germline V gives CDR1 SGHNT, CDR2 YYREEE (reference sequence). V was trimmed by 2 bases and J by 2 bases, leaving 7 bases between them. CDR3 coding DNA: TGTGCCAGCAGCTTTGGAGGGACTAATGAAAAACTGTTTTTT. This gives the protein CASSFGGTNEKLFF.

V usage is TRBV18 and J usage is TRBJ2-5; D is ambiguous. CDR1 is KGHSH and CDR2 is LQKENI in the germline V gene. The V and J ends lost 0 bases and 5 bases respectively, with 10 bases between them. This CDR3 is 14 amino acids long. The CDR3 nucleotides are TGTGCCAGCTCACCACCGGTTCGAGTTGAGACCCAGTACTTC. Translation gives CASSPPVRVETQYF.

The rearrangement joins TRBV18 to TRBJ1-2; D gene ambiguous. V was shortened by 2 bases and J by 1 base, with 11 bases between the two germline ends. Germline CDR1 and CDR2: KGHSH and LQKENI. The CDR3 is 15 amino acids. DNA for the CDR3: TGTGCCAGCTCACCAAAGGAGGAATTTAACTATGGCTACACCTTC. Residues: CASSPKEEFNYGYTF.

The CDR3 sequence: CASSPRGDYEQYF. Here the CDR3 DNA reads TGCGCCAGCAGTCCCAGGGGGGACTACGAGCAGTACTTC. The gene calls are TRBV23-1 and TRBJ2-7, with D perhaps matching TRBD1 (7 bases). TRBV23-1 is noted as an ORF with a role that remains uncertain. This CDR3 is 13 amino acids long. V was pared by 4 bases and J by 3 bases, with 10 bases between.

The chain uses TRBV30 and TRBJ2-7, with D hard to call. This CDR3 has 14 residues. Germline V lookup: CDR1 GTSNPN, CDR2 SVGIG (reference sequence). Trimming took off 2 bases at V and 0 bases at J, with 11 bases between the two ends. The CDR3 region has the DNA TGTGCCTGGAGTTATCTCCTTCACTCCTACGAGCAGTACTTC. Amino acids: CAWSYLLHSYEQYF. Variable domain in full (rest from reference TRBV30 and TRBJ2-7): SQTIHQWPATLVQPVGSPLSLECTVEGTSNPNLYWYRQAAGRGLQLLFYSVGIGQISSEVPQNLSASRPQDRQFILSSKKLLLSDSGFYLCAWSYLLHSYEQYFGPGTRLTVT.

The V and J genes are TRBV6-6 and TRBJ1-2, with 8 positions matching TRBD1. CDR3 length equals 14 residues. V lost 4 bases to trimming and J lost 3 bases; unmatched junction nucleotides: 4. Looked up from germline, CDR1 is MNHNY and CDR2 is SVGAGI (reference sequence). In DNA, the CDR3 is TGTGCCAGCAGTTCCCAGGGGGCGGACTATGGCTACACCTTC. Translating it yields CASSSQGADYGYTF.

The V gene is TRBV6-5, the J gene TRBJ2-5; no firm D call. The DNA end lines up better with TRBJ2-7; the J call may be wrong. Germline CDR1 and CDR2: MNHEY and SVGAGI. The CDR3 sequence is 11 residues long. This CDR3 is CATRRVDEQYF. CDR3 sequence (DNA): TGTGCCACCCGGCGCGTCGACGAGCAGTACTTC.

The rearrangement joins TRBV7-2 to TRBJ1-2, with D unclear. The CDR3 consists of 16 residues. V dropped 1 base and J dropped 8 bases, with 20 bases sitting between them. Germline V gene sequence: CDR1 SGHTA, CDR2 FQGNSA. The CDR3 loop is CASSLGPSTTALGYTF. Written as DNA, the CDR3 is TGTGCCAGCAGCTTAGGCCCTAGCACAACGGCTTTAGGCTACACCTTC.

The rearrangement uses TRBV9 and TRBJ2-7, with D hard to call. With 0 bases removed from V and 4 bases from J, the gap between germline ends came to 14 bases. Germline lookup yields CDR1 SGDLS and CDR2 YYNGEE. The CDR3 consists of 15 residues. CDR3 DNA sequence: TGTGCCAGCAGCGTAGCGTCCGCGAACAAATACGAGCAGTACTTC. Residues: CASSVASANKYEQYF.

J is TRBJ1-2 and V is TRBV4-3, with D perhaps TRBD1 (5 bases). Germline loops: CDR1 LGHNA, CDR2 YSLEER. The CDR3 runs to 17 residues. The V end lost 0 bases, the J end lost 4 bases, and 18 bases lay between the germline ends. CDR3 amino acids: CASSQDSSRQGIYGYTF. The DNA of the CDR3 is TGCGCCAGCAGCCAAGATAGCAGCCGGCAGGGAATCTATGGCTACACCTTC.

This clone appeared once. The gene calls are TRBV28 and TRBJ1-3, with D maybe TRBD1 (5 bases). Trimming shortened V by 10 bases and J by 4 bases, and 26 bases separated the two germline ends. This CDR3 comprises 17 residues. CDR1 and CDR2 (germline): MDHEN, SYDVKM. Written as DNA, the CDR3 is TGTGCCACTCTCTCCACGGGACTCTCTCGGGCCGGAAACACCATATATTTT. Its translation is CATLSTGLSRAGNTIYF.

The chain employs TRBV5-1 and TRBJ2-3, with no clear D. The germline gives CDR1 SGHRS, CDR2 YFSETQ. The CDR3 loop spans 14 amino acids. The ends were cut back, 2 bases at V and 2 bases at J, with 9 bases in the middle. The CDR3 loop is CASSFAGSTDTQYF. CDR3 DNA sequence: TGCGCCAGCAGCTTTGCAGGTTCCACAGATACGCAGTATTTT.

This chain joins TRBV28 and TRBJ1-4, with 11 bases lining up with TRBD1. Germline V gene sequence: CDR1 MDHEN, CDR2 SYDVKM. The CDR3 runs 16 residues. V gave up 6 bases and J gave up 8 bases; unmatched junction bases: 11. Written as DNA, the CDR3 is TGTGCCAGCAGCACTACCCCCGGGACAGGGGGGGAAAAACTGTTTTTT. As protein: CASSTTPGTGGEKLFF. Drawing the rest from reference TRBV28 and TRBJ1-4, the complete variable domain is DVKVTQSSRYLVKRTGEKVFLECVQDMDHENMFWYRQDPGLGLRLIYFSYDVKMKEKGDIPEGYSVSREKKERFSLILESASTNQTSMYLCASSTTPGTGGEKLFFGSGTQLSVL.

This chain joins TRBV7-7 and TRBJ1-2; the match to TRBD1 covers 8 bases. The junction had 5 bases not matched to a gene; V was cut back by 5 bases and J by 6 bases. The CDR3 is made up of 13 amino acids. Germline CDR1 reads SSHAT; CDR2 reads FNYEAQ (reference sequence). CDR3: CASSPLQGDGYTF. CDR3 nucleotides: TGTGCCAGCAGCCCCTTACAGGGGGATGGCTACACCTTC.

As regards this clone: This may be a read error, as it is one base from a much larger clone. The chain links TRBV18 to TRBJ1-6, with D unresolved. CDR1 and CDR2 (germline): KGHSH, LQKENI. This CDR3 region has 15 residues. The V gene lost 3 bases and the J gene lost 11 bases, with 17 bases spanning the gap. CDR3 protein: CASSPTAADGPPLHF. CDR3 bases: TGTGCCAGCTCACCTACCGCTGCTGATGGGCCACCCCTCCACTTT. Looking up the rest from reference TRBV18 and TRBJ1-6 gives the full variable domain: NAGVMQNPRHLVRRRGQEARLRCSPMKGHSHVYWYRQLPEEGLKFMVYLQKENIIDESGMPKERFSAEFPKEGPSILRIQQVVRGDSAAYFCASSPTAADGPPLHFGNGTRLTVT.

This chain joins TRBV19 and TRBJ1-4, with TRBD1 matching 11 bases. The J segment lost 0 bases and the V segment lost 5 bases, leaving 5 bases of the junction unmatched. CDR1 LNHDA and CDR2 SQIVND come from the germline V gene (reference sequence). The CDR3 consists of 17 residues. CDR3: CASSVPGQGATNEKLFF. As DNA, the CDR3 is TGTGCCAGTAGTGTCCCGGGACAGGGGGCAACTAATGAAAAACTGTTTTTT.

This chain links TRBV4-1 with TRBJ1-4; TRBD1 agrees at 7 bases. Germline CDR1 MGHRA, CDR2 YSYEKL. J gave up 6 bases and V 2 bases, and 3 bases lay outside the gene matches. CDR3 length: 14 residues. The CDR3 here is CASSQTGTDEKLFF. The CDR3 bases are TGCGCCAGCAGCCAAACCGGGACAGATGAAAAACTGTTTTTT.

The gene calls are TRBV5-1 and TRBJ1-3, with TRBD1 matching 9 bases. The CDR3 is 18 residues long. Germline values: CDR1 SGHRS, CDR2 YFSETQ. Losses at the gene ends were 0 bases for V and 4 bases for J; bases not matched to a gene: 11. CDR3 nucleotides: TGCGCCAGCAGCTTGGCCGGGACAGGGTTCTCTTCGGGAAACACCATATATTTT. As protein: CASSLAGTGFSSGNTIYF.

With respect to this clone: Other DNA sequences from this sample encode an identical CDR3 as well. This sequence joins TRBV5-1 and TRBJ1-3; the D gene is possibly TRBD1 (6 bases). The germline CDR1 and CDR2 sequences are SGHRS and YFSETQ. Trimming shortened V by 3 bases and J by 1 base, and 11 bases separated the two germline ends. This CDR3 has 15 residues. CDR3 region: CASSSDGTSGNTIYF. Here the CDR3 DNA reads TGCGCCAGCAGCTCGGATGGGACATCTGGAAACACCATATATTTT. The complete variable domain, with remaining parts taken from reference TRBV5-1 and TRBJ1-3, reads KAGVTQTPRYLIKTRGQQVTLSCSPISGHRSVSWYQQTPGQGLQFLFEYFSETQRNKGNFPGRFSGRQFSNSRSEMNVSTLELGDSALYLCASSSDGTSGNTIYFGEGSWLTVV.

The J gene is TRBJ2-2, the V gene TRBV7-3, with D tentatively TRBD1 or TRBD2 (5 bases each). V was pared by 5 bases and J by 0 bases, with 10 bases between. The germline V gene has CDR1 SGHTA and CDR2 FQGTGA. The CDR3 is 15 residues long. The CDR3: CASSPGRANTGELFF. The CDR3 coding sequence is TGTGCCAGCAGCCCGGGACGTGCGAACACCGGGGAGCTGTTTTTT. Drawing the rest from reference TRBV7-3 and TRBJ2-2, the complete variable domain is GAGVSQTPSNKVTEKGKYVELRCDPISGHTALYWYRQSLGQGPEFLIYFQGTGAADDSGLPNDRFFAVRPEGSVSTLKIQRTERGDSAVYLCASSPGRANTGELFFGEGSRLTVL.

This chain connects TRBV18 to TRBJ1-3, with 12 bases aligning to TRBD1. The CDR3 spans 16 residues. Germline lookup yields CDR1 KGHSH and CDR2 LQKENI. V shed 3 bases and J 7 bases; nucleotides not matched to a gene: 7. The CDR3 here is CASSPPGTGGRNTIYF. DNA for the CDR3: TGTGCCAGCTCACCCCCCGGGACAGGGGGCCGGAACACCATATATTTT.

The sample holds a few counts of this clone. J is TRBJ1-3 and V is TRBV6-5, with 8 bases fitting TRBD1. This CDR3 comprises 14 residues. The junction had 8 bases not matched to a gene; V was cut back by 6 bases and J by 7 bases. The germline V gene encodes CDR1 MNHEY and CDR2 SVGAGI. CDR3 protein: CASRSGGHDNTIYF. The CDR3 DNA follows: TGTGCCAGCAGATCAGGGGGCCACGACAACACCATATATTTT.

Written as DNA, the CDR3 is TGCGCCAGCAGTGAGAGGGCAGGGAGGGAGCCCCAGCATTTT. Amino acid sequence: CASSERAGREPQHF. V usage is TRBV10-2 and J usage is TRBJ1-5; possible D gene TRBD1, 5 bases. The CDR3 is 14 amino acids. From germline, CDR1 is WSHSY and CDR2 SAAADI. V lost 2 bases, J lost 8 bases, and 13 bases lay in between.

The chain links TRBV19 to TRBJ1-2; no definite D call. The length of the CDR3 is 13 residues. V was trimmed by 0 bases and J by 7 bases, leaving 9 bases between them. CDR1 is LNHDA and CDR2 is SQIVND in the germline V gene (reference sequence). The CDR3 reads CASSIDPFVGYTF. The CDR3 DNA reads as TGTGCCAGTAGTATAGATCCCTTCGTTGGCTACACCTTC.